Listed here is a single T cell receptor beta chain. This specimen belongs to a study of blood T cell repertoires in COVID-19. On the study more broadly: There were acute and convalescent COVID-19 samples, and they came from the United States, Italy and Spain.

Authors' data handling: Amplification of reference gene primers provided the estimated nucleated cell counts. Sequencing used immunoSEQ multiplex PCR; TCRdb keeps in-frame clones, though not all of them. For V, J and clone size, that table is used; D and trimming come from the DNA. The repertoire has 380,000 or so clones, approximately 91% of them found once; the top ten carry over 2%. Those who participated ranged in age from about 18 to 89 years and resided in around 22 US areas. V lost 2 bases to trimming and J lost 6 bases, with 14 bases between them. CDR3 length: 15 amino acids. Sequenced material: PBMCs or T cells enriched from blood (not recorded which). The chain joins TRBV23-1 to TRBJ1-5, with D uncertain. TRBV23-1 is an open reading frame whose function is uncertain. The sequence came from a woman aged 40 to 50 with acute COVID-19. As DNA, the CDR3 is TGCGCCAGCAGTCAACCCTTCGTTGAGTCTCAGCCCCAGCATTTT. Translation: CASSQPFVESQPQHF.